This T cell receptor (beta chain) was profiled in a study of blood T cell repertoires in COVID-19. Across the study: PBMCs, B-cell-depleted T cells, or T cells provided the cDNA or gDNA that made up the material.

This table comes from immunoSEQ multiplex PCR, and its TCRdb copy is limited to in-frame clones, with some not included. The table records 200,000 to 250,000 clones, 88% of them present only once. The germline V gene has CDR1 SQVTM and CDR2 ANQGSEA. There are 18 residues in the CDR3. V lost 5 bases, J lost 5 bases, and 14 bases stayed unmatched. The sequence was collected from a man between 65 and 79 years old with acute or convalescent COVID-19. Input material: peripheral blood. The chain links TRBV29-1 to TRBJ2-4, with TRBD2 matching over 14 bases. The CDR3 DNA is TGCAGCGTTACCGGGACTAGCGGGAGTAGGTATAATCAAAACATTCAGTACTTC. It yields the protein CSVTGTSGSRYNQNIQYF.